This is a list of T cell receptor beta chains from one sample in a study of T-cell memory formation after mild COVID-19. Using its own MiXCR run on the 5' RACE reads, TCRdb lists one record per CDR3 protein. The sample contains around 470,000 distinct CDR3 sequences, 15% to 25% of which appear only once. Specimen: PBMCs or a T cell subset sorted from them (not recorded which). The source is an adult woman who had mild COVID-19 (a few samples of this study predate the infection). Cell type and time point are not known. CDR3s include the opening cysteine and the closing phenylalanine or tryptophan. The D gene is left open where the match is weak. The listing skips clone size in some rows; elsewhere it reads once, few, many or a size class.

cdr3_nt: TGTGCCACCAGGGGGGGGATCCCTAGCACAGATACGCAGTATTTT
cdr3_aa: CATRGGIPSTDTQYF
j_call: TRBJ2-3
clone_size: -
v_call: TRBV10-3
d_call: -

cdr3_nt: TGTGCCAGCAGTGATCGGCCTAGCGGGCCAACCGGGGAGCTGTTTTTT
cdr3_aa: CASSDRPSGPTGELFF
j_call: TRBJ2-2
clone_size: -
v_call: TRBV2
d_call: TRBD2

cdr3_nt: TGTGCCAGCAGGATCTTTGACAGTTGGGACGAGCAGTACTTC
cdr3_aa: CASRIFDSWDEQYF
j_call: TRBJ2-7
clone_size: -
v_call: TRBV6-1
d_call: -

cdr3_nt: TGTGCCAGCAGCCCAGCCGGGACAGGGAAGAATTCACCCCTCCACTTT
cdr3_aa: CASSPAGTGKNSPLHF
j_call: TRBJ1-6
clone_size: -
v_call: TRBV3-1
d_call: TRBD1

cdr3_nt: TGCAGTGCTAGACCTTTTTTGTCCACCGGAGGGGAGACCCAGTACTTC
cdr3_aa: CSARPFLSTGGETQYF
j_call: TRBJ2-5
clone_size: few
v_call: TRBV20-1
d_call: -

cdr3_nt: TGTGCCAGCAGTCCTATGACAGGGATGACTGAAGCTTTCTTT
cdr3_aa: CASSPMTGMTEAFF
j_call: TRBJ1-1
clone_size: -
v_call: TRBV12-3/TRBV12-4
d_call: TRBD1

cdr3_nt: TGTGCCAGCAGCTTAAACGGGAGACGGGAGACCCAGTACTTC
cdr3_aa: CASSLNGRRETQYF
j_call: TRBJ2-5
clone_size: few
v_call: TRBV7-2
d_call: -

cdr3_nt: TGCGCCAGCAGCCAAGATCCAGGATCGGGTGTTGAGCAGTTCTTC
cdr3_aa: CASSQDPGSGVEQFF
j_call: TRBJ2-1
clone_size: -
v_call: TRBV4-3
d_call: -

cdr3_nt: TGCGCCAGCAGCCCAACCTCTAGCGGGCCTTACAATGAGCAGTTCTTC
cdr3_aa: CASSPTSSGPYNEQFF
j_call: TRBJ2-1
clone_size: -
v_call: TRBV5-1
d_call: TRBD2

cdr3_nt: TGTGCCAGCAGCTTACCCGTAGAACCACTGTTTTTT
cdr3_aa: CASSLPVEPLFF
j_call: TRBJ1-4
clone_size: few
v_call: TRBV7-9
d_call: -

cdr3_nt: TGTGCCAGCAGGACGGTGAGATCGGGAGAGACCCAGTACTTC
cdr3_aa: CASRTVRSGETQYF
j_call: TRBJ2-5
clone_size: few
v_call: TRBV6-5
d_call: -

cdr3_nt: TGTGCCAGCTCACCGAGGAAGGGGGACTATGGCTACACCTTC
cdr3_aa: CASSPRKGDYGYTF
j_call: TRBJ1-2
clone_size: -
v_call: TRBV18
d_call: -

cdr3_nt: TGTGCCAGCAGCTTAGATCCCCGCTGGGAGCAGTACTTC
cdr3_aa: CASSLDPRWEQYF
j_call: TRBJ2-7
clone_size: few
v_call: TRBV12-3/TRBV12-4
d_call: -

cdr3_nt: TGTGCCAGCTCCACCAGGGGGACTAGCCTTAATGAGCAGTTCTTC
cdr3_aa: CASSTRGTSLNEQFF
j_call: TRBJ2-1
clone_size: -
v_call: TRBV18
d_call: TRBD2

cdr3_nt: TGTGCCAGCAGCGTAGCTGGCAGCCGGACCGGGGAGCTGTTTTTT
cdr3_aa: CASSVAGSRTGELFF
j_call: TRBJ2-2
clone_size: few
v_call: TRBV9
d_call: -

cdr3_nt: TGTGCCAGCTCACCAGGGGGGCAGCGCGCGGAGCCCCAGCATTTT
cdr3_aa: CASSPGGQRAEPQHF
j_call: TRBJ1-5
clone_size: -
v_call: TRBV18
d_call: -

cdr3_nt: TGTGCCAGCACTGGCGGGAGGGCCGCCGATACGCAGTATTTT
cdr3_aa: CASTGGRAADTQYF
j_call: TRBJ2-3
clone_size: few
v_call: TRBV6-5
d_call: TRBD2

cdr3_nt: TGTGCCAGCAGCCAAGATGGACAACTCCCCATATATTTT
cdr3_aa: CASSQDGQLPIYF
j_call: TRBJ1-3
clone_size: -
v_call: TRBV3-1
d_call: -

cdr3_nt: TGTGCCAGCAGTTACGCGATGAACACTGAAGCTTTCTTT
cdr3_aa: CASSYAMNTEAFF
j_call: TRBJ1-1
clone_size: few
v_call: TRBV6-6
d_call: -

cdr3_nt: TGTGCCAGCAGCTTGGGGGACACTGAAGCTTTCTTT
cdr3_aa: CASSLGDTEAFF
j_call: TRBJ1-1
clone_size: many
v_call: TRBV5-1
d_call: -

cdr3_nt: TGTGCCAGCAGCGTCGACAGGGGGATGAACAATGAGCAGTTCTTC
cdr3_aa: CASSVDRGMNNEQFF
j_call: TRBJ2-1
clone_size: -
v_call: TRBV7-2
d_call: TRBD1

cdr3_nt: TGTGCCAGCAGTTACTTACGGGGGGGATCCGGGGAGCTGTTTTTT
cdr3_aa: CASSYLRGGSGELFF
j_call: TRBJ2-2
clone_size: few
v_call: TRBV6-5
d_call: TRBD2

cdr3_nt: TGTGCCAGCAGATCCAATATACGCTACACCTTC
cdr3_aa: CASRSNIRYTF
j_call: TRBJ1-2
clone_size: many
v_call: TRBV7-2
d_call: -

cdr3_nt: TGTGCCAGCAGTTACTCCAAGATAGTATCCTACGAGCAGTACTTC
cdr3_aa: CASSYSKIVSYEQYF
j_call: TRBJ2-7
clone_size: few
v_call: TRBV6-2/TRBV6-3
d_call: -

cdr3_nt: TGTGCCAGCAGTGTTGGGGTTAGGGACTATGGCTACACCTTC
cdr3_aa: CASSVGVRDYGYTF
j_call: TRBJ1-2
clone_size: -
v_call: TRBV6-5
d_call: -

cdr3_nt: TGCGCCAGCAGCTTGTTGGGGAGCCAAGAGACCCAGTACTTC
cdr3_aa: CASSLLGSQETQYF
j_call: TRBJ2-5
clone_size: few
v_call: TRBV5-1
d_call: -

cdr3_nt: TGTGCCAGCAGCTCTCTACAGGGGGCCTCTGGCTACACCTTC
cdr3_aa: CASSSLQGASGYTF
j_call: TRBJ1-2
clone_size: -
v_call: TRBV3-1
d_call: TRBD1

cdr3_nt: TGCGCCAGCAGCCAACGCGGACTAGCGGGAGTAAACAATGAGCAGTTCTTC
cdr3_aa: CASSQRGLAGVNNEQFF
j_call: TRBJ2-1
clone_size: -
v_call: TRBV4-3
d_call: TRBD2

cdr3_nt: TGCGCCAGCAGCTCGTTCGGGGGCCCAGATACGCAGTATTTT
cdr3_aa: CASSSFGGPDTQYF
j_call: TRBJ2-3
clone_size: few
v_call: TRBV5-1
d_call: -

cdr3_nt: TGTGCCAGCAGCCAGCCGGGACAGGGCACTGAAGCTTTCTTT
cdr3_aa: CASSQPGQGTEAFF
j_call: TRBJ1-1
clone_size: -
v_call: TRBV7-3
d_call: TRBD1

cdr3_nt: TGCAGTGCGAACCCCTTGACTAGCTGGCGGAGCACAGATACGCAGTATTTT
cdr3_aa: CSANPLTSWRSTDTQYF
j_call: TRBJ2-3
clone_size: few
v_call: TRBV20-1
d_call: TRBD2

cdr3_nt: TGCGCCAGCAGCCTGGGGAGCCTAGCGGGGGGTAGTACAGATACGCAGTATTTT
cdr3_aa: CASSLGSLAGGSTDTQYF
j_call: TRBJ2-3
clone_size: -
v_call: TRBV5-1
d_call: TRBD2

cdr3_nt: TGTGCCAGCAGCCTCTACGGGGGAGGTGGAACAGATACGCAGTATTTT
cdr3_aa: CASSLYGGGGTDTQYF
j_call: TRBJ2-3
clone_size: -
v_call: TRBV14
d_call: -

cdr3_nt: TGTGCCAGCAGCTTAGCAGGACAGGGGCGGATGAACACTGAAGCTTTCTTT
cdr3_aa: CASSLAGQGRMNTEAFF
j_call: TRBJ1-1
clone_size: few
v_call: TRBV7-9
d_call: TRBD1

cdr3_nt: TGTGCCAGCAGCCAGAACTTGGACGGCGAAAAACTGTTTTTT
cdr3_aa: CASSQNLDGEKLFF
j_call: TRBJ1-4
clone_size: many
v_call: TRBV7-9
d_call: -

cdr3_nt: TGCAGCGCTGCGGACAGCCAAGCTTTCTTT
cdr3_aa: CSAADSQAFF
j_call: TRBJ1-1
clone_size: few
v_call: TRBV29-1
d_call: -

cdr3_nt: TGCAGCGTATCCTTTAGGCACACCGGGGAGCTGTTTTTT
cdr3_aa: CSVSFRHTGELFF
j_call: TRBJ2-2
clone_size: -
v_call: TRBV29-1
d_call: -

cdr3_nt: TGCGCCAGCAGCCCGGACATCGCCAGGACCCAGTACTTC
cdr3_aa: CASSPDIARTQYF
j_call: TRBJ2-5
clone_size: -
v_call: TRBV5-1
d_call: -

cdr3_nt: TGCAGTGCATCTGACAGGGGCTCTATCTTCTCCTATAATTCACCCCTCCACTTT
cdr3_aa: CSASDRGSIFSYNSPLHF
j_call: TRBJ1-6
clone_size: few
v_call: TRBV20-1
d_call: TRBD1

cdr3_nt: TGTGCCAGCAGCTTAGATGCAGCGGGAGCAGAGACCCAGTACTTC
cdr3_aa: CASSLDAAGAETQYF
j_call: TRBJ2-5
clone_size: -
v_call: TRBV7-9
d_call: TRBD2

cdr3_nt: TGTGCCAGCAGCTTAGGGTCTAGCGGGAGCAGCGAGCAGTACTTC
cdr3_aa: CASSLGSSGSSEQYF
j_call: TRBJ2-7
clone_size: -
v_call: TRBV7-8
d_call: TRBD2

cdr3_nt: TGCAGCGTTATTACCGGGACTATCTACGAGCAGTACTTC
cdr3_aa: CSVITGTIYEQYF
j_call: TRBJ2-7
clone_size: -
v_call: TRBV29-1
d_call: TRBD2

cdr3_nt: TGCGCCAGCAGCGATCGTGGGGGGCCCCTTTTGAACACTGAAGCTTTCTTT
cdr3_aa: CASSDRGGPLLNTEAFF
j_call: TRBJ1-1
clone_size: few
v_call: TRBV5-1
d_call: -

cdr3_nt: TGTGCCAGCAGCTTAGGGGGATGGGATACGCAGTATTTT
cdr3_aa: CASSLGGWDTQYF
j_call: TRBJ2-3
clone_size: few
v_call: TRBV7-9
d_call: -

cdr3_nt: TGTGCCACCAGCAGCGGGAGTCTCTACGAGCAGTACTTC
cdr3_aa: CATSSGSLYEQYF
j_call: TRBJ2-7
clone_size: -
v_call: TRBV15
d_call: -

cdr3_nt: TGTGCCAGCAGTTTATCTAATAGCGGGGCCTACGAGCAGTACTTC
cdr3_aa: CASSLSNSGAYEQYF
j_call: TRBJ2-7
clone_size: -
v_call: TRBV27
d_call: TRBD2

cdr3_nt: TGCGCCAGCAGACCACAGGGGGCGACTGGAAACACCATATATTTT
cdr3_aa: CASRPQGATGNTIYF
j_call: TRBJ1-3
clone_size: few
v_call: TRBV5-1
d_call: TRBD1

cdr3_nt: TGCAGTGCTTACCACAGACCACAGGGGTTGAACACTGAAGCTTTCTTT
cdr3_aa: CSAYHRPQGLNTEAFF
j_call: TRBJ1-1
clone_size: -
v_call: TRBV20-1
d_call: TRBD1

cdr3_nt: TGTGCCACCAGCAATCAGCCGGGGTTGAGCACAGATACGCAGTATTTT
cdr3_aa: CATSNQPGLSTDTQYF
j_call: TRBJ2-3
clone_size: -
v_call: TRBV15
d_call: -

cdr3_nt: TGCGCCAGCAGCTTGATGGTGAGAACTAGCACAGATACGCAGTATTTT
cdr3_aa: CASSLMVRTSTDTQYF
j_call: TRBJ2-3
clone_size: many
v_call: TRBV5-1
d_call: -

cdr3_nt: TGCGCCAGCAGCCAAGAATTTATCGGGTACTTTAGTACAGATACGCAGTATTTT
cdr3_aa: CASSQEFIGYFSTDTQYF
j_call: TRBJ2-3
clone_size: -
v_call: TRBV4-3
d_call: -

cdr3_nt: TGCGCCAGCAGCTTGGAAACACGTAGCGGCTACACCTTC
cdr3_aa: CASSLETRSGYTF
j_call: TRBJ1-2
clone_size: few
v_call: TRBV5-1
d_call: -

cdr3_nt: TGTGCCAGCAGCCCCCGGACTGCCAGGGTCGGGGAGCTGTTTTTT
cdr3_aa: CASSPRTARVGELFF
j_call: TRBJ2-2
clone_size: few
v_call: TRBV7-8
d_call: -

cdr3_nt: TGTGCCTGGAGTCGAGACAGGGCGGACACCGGGGAGCTGTTTTTT
cdr3_aa: CAWSRDRADTGELFF
j_call: TRBJ2-2
clone_size: -
v_call: TRBV30
d_call: TRBD1

cdr3_nt: TGTGCCAGCTCACCACCGATCTCCTACGAGCAGTACTTC
cdr3_aa: CASSPPISYEQYF
j_call: TRBJ2-7
clone_size: -
v_call: TRBV18
d_call: -

cdr3_nt: TGTGCCAGCAGCTTGGACATCCTGGCCACCGGGGAGCTGTTTTTT
cdr3_aa: CASSLDILATGELFF
j_call: TRBJ2-2
clone_size: -
v_call: TRBV7-2
d_call: -

cdr3_nt: TGTGCCAGCAGCTTAGGAGTGAATTTATACGAGCAGTACTTC
cdr3_aa: CASSLGVNLYEQYF
j_call: TRBJ2-7
clone_size: many
v_call: TRBV11-2
d_call: -

cdr3_nt: TGTGCCAGCAGTCGTACCCGCTACAATGAGCAGTTCTTC
cdr3_aa: CASSRTRYNEQFF
j_call: TRBJ2-1
clone_size: few
v_call: TRBV27
d_call: -